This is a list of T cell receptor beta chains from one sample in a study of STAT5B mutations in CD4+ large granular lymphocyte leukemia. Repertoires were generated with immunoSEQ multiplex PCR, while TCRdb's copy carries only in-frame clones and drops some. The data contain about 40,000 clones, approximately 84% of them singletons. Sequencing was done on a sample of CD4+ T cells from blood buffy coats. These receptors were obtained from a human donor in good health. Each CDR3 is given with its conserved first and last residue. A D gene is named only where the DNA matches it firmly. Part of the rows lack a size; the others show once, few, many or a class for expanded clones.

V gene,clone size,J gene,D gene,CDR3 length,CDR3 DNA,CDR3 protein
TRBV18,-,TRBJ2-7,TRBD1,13,TGTGCCAGCTCGTCGACAGGGGGGTACGAGCAGTACTTC,CASSSTGGYEQYF
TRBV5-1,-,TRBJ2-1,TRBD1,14,TGCGCCAGTAGCAGGGGGCTATACTCCAATGAGCAGTTCTTC,CASSRGLYSNEQFF
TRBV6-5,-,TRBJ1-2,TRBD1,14,TGTGCCAGCAGCTTAGATGACAGGGTCTATGGCTACACCTTC,CASSLDDRVYGYTF
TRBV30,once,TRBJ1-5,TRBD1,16,TGTGCCTGGAGCCGATACGGACAGGGATATAATCAGCCCCAGCATTTT,CAWSRYGQGYNQPQHF
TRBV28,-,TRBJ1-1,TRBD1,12,TGTGCCAGCAGCCGGAGACAGGGTGAAGCTTTCTTT,CASSRRQGEAFF
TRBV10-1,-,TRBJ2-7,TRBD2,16,TGCGCCAGCAGTGAATTAGCTAGCGGGGTCTCCTACGAGCAGTACTTC,CASSELASGVSYEQYF
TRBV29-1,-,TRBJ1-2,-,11,TGCGGTGGAGGCGCTAACTATGGCTACACCTTC,CGGGANYGYTF
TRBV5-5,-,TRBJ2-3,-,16,TGTGCCAGCAGCTTGGCCTCAGGAGTCGTCGCAGATACGCAGTATTTT,CASSLASGVVADTQYF
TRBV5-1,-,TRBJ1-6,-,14,TGCGCCAGCAGCTTGGACACGTCCAATTCACCCCTCCACTTT,CASSLDTSNSPLHF
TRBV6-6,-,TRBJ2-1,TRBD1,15,TGTGCCAGCACTCCCAGGGGGTCCTCCTACAATGAGCAGTTCTTC,CASTPRGSSYNEQFF
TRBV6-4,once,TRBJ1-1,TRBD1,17,TGTGCCACCCACACCCAGGATCCCTTAGACAGGGACACTGAAGCTTTCTTT,CATHTQDPLDRDTEAFF
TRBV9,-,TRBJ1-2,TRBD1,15,TGTGCCAGCAGCGTAGCTTTGGGGACAGAGTATGGCTACACCTTC,CASSVALGTEYGYTF
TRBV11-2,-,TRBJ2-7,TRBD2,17,TGTGCCAGCAGCCCCGAACTAGCGGGGGGCCCCTTCTACGAGCAGTACTTC,CASSPELAGGPFYEQYF
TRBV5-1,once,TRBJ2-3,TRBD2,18,TGCGCCAGCAGCACCACTAGCGGGGGGTCCTCTAGCACAGATACGCAGTATTTT,CASSTTSGGSSSTDTQYF
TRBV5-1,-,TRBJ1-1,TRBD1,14,TGCGCCAGCAGCTTGGCCCTCGGACAGGGTGAAGCTTTCTTT,CASSLALGQGEAFF
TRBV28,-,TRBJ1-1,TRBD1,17,TGTGCCAGCAGTGGACAGGGTTTGGCGGTCTTGAACACTGAAGCTTTCTTT,CASSGQGLAVLNTEAFF
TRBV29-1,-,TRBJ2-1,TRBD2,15,TGCAGCGGTAAGCCGGGACTAGCGGATTACAATGAGCAGTTCTTC,CSGKPGLADYNEQFF
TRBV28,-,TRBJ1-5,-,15,TGTGCCAGCAGTGGGACACCTTATAGCAATCAGCCCCAGCATTTT,CASSGTPYSNQPQHF
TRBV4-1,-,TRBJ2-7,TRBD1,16,TGCGCCAGCAGCCACCGGGACAGGGGTTTCTCCTACGAGCAGTACTTC,CASSHRDRGFSYEQYF
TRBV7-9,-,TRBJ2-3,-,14,TGTGCCAGCAGCCCTGGGACTCTAGCAGATACGCAGTATTTT,CASSPGTLADTQYF
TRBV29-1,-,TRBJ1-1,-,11,TGCAGCGTTGAACCAACGGCGGAAGCTTTCTTT,CSVEPTAEAFF
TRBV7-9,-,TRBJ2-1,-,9,TGTGCCAGCAGCCATGAGCAGTTCTTC,CASSHEQFF
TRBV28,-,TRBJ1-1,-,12,TGTGCCAGCAACACTCTGGGGACTGAAGCTTTCTTT,CASNTLGTEAFF
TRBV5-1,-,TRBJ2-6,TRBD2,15,TGCGCCAGCAGCGGGGGGGACTCTGGGGCCAACGTCCTGACTTTC,CASSGGDSGANVLTF
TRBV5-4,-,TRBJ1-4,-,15,TGTGCCAGCAGCCACCCCCAGGCTGGAAATGAAAAACTGTTTTTT,CASSHPQAGNEKLFF
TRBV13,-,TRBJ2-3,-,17,TGTGCCAGCAGCTTAACAGGCAGGTTGAGTATCGCAGATACGCAGTATTTT,CASSLTGRLSIADTQYF
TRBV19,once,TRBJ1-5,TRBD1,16,TGTGCCAGTAGTATTAGGGGTGAGGGGGCCCGTCAGCCCCAGCATTTT,CASSIRGEGARQPQHF
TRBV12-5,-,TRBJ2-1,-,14,TGTGCTAGTGGTTTGGACTGGGAAAGGGATGAGCAGTTCTTC,CASGLDWERDEQFF
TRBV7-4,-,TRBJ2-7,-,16,TGTGCCAGCAGCTTTATCGACCAGCGGAGCTCCTACGAGCAGTACTTC,CASSFIDQRSSYEQYF
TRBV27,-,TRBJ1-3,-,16,TGTGCCAGCAGCAGGGAAGGAGGAGGCTCTGGAAACACCATATATTTT,CASSREGGGSGNTIYF
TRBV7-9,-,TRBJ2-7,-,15,TGTGCCAGCAGCTTAAGTCCAGGGCCAATCTACGAGCAGTACTTC,CASSLSPGPIYEQYF
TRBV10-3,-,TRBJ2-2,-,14,TGTGCCATCAGTGAGTCCTCTAACACCGGGGAGCTGTTTTTT,CAISESSNTGELFF
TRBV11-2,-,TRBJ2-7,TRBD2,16,TGTGCCAGCAGCTACGGCGGACTAGCGGGATCCTACGAGCAGTACTTC,CASSYGGLAGSYEQYF